The 9 T cell receptor beta chains below all came from one sample that was sequenced in a study of blood T cell repertoires in COVID-19. Clones were read by immunoSEQ multiplex PCR, and TCRdb kept only the in-frame ones, dropping some. Of under 200,000 clones in the sample, roughly 91% were seen once. The sample was peripheral blood. The receptors shown here come from a middle-aged man with active or convalescent COVID-19.

The chain joins TRBV10-3 to TRBJ1-4; D unclear. The CDR3 contains 13 residues. Germline V gene lookup returns CDR1 ENHRY and CDR2 SYGVKD. Trimming left V 8 bases short and J 7 bases short, with 14 bases between. The CDR3 is CAIGRSEGEKLFF. The CDR3 DNA is TGTGCCATCGGGAGGAGTGAGGGTGAAAAACTGTTTTTT.

The V gene is TRBV7-6, the J gene TRBJ2-7; 7 bases match TRBD1. Germline assignment: CDR1 SGHVS and CDR2 FNYEAQ. This CDR3 contains 13 residues. Losses at the gene ends were 9 bases for V and 2 bases for J; bases not matched to a gene: 7. CDR3 residues: CARNRDSPYEQYF. CDR3 bases: TGTGCCAGGAACCGGGACAGCCCCTACGAGCAGTACTTC.

The chain carries TRBV19 and TRBJ2-2; D unresolved. CDR3 size: 13 residues. The germline V gene encodes CDR1 LNHDA and CDR2 SQIVND (reference sequence). V shed 1 base and J shed 5 bases, with 5 bases lying between them. The CDR3 reads CASSIARTGELFF. In DNA, the CDR3 is TGTGCCAGTAGTATAGCGCGAACCGGGGAGCTGTTTTTT.

The chain carries TRBV5-5 and TRBJ2-7; tentative D call: TRBD2 (5 bases). The V gene's germline CDR1 is SGHKS and CDR2 YYEKEE (reference sequence). The CDR3 runs to 14 residues. With 0 bases removed from V and 1 base from J, the gap between germline ends came to 8 bases. The chain's CDR3 is CASSLVGNSYEQYF. Written as DNA, the CDR3 is TGTGCCAGCAGCTTGGTCGGGAATTCCTACGAGCAGTACTTC.

This rearrangement joins TRBV6-5 to TRBJ1-6, with TRBD1 as a possible D gene (6 bases). Germline V gene data show CDR1 as MNHEY and CDR2 as SVGAGI. Trimming took off 7 bases at V and 10 bases at J, with 17 bases between the two ends. This CDR3 has 14 residues. The CDR3 sequence: CASTQQGVGSPLHF. CDR3 coding DNA: TGTGCCAGCACCCAACAGGGCGTAGGATCACCCCTCCACTTT.

This clone was seen more than once but under ten times. CDR3 protein: CASSVGREGRNEQFF. In DNA form, the CDR3 reads TGTGCCAGCAGTGTGGGGAGGGAGGGCCGCAATGAGCAGTTCTTC. V and J are TRBV6-4 and TRBJ2-1; TRBD2 matches 7 bases. V gave up 4 bases and J gave up 6 bases; unmatched junction bases: 9. The CDR3 has 15 amino acids. CDR1 and CDR2 (germline): MRHNA, SNTAGT.

V usage is TRBV7-8 and J usage is TRBJ2-5, with unresolved D. This CDR3 region has 11 residues. Per germline, CDR1 SGHVS and CDR2 FQNEAQ. Trimming removed 8 bases at V and 4 bases at J, with 8 bases between. The CDR3 DNA follows: TGTGCCAGCGACATTGGAGAGACCCAGTACTTC. Residues: CASDIGETQYF.

The chain employs TRBV10-3 and TRBJ2-2; tentatively, D is TRBD1 (5 bases). Germline assignment: CDR1 ENHRY and CDR2 SYGVKD. CDR3 length equals 14 residues. Trimming removed 6 bases at V and 3 bases at J, with 11 bases between. This CDR3 is CAIRQATDTGELFF. CDR3 DNA: TGTGCCATCAGACAGGCTACGGACACCGGGGAGCTGTTTTTT.

This chain links TRBV6-5 with TRBJ2-2, with D possibly matching TRBD2 (6 bases). The germline CDR1 and CDR2 sequences are MNHEY and SVGAGI. CDR3 size: 14 residues. The ends were cut back, 6 bases at V and 5 bases at J, with 13 bases in the middle. DNA of the CDR3: TGTGCCAGCAGGGCCTCCGGGGGTACCGGGGAGCTGTTTTTT. It codes for CASRASGGTGELFF.